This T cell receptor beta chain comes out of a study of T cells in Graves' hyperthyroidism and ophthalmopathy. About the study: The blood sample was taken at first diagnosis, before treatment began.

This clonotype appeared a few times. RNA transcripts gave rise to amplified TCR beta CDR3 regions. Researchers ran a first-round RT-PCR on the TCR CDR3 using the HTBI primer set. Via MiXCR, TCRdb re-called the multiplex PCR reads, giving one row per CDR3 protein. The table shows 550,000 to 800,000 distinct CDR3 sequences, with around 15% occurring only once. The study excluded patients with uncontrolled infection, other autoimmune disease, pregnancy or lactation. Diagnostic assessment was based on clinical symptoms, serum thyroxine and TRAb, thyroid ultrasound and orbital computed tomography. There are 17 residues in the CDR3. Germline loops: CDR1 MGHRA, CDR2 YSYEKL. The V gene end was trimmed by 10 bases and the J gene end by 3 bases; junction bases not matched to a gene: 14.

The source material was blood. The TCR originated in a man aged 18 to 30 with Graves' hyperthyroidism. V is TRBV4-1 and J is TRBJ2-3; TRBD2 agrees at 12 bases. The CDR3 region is CATRSLWTSGKTDTQYF. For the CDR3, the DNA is TGCGCCACCCGGAGCCTTTGGACTAGCGGGAAAACAGATACGCAGTATTTT.